The entry below gives a single T cell receptor (beta chain) sequence along with its context. The specificity of this receptor is unknown. Per-base qualities were not stored, and no clone one base away is much larger. This sample is part of a study of blood T cells in healthy people across ages (dated by TCRdb to between 2015 and 2017). About the investigation overall: Template switching captured roughly one uniquely barcoded TCR beta cDNA molecule per two T cells in model experiments. For two donors (one aged 18 to 30 and one aged 80 or older), the study analyzed two additional independent replicas of 1 million unique cDNA reads from the same blood draw. To avoid experimental bias, donors of different ages were randomly spread across the sequencing lanes. The donors were split into four age groups: young (average approximately 16 years), middle-aged (about 40), aged (62) and long-lived (under 85). The study measured age-related changes in TCR beta repertoire diversity using deep sequencing normalized with unique cDNA molecular identifiers. On the study overall, not on this receptor specifically: The CMV infection status of donors was not known, potentially confounding age-related changes in expanded clonotypes. Observed TCR beta diversity correlated strongly with the percentage of naive T cells measured by flow cytometry. Observed TCR beta diversity per million T cells fell roughly linearly with age, and a significant reduction was already apparent by age approximately 41. Estimates of total diversity based on one million sequenced T cells were regarded as lower bounds and as underestimates. Compared with the aged group, the long-lived group had more naive CD4+ T cells, fewer expanded clones and increased TCR diversity, suggesting age selection. Since profiling was done on bulk unsorted PBMCs, naive and antigen-experienced compartments could not be conclusively compared.

Trimming removed 1 base from V and 2 bases from J, leaving 15 bases between the germline ends. For CDR1 and CDR2, the germline V gene lists SGHVS and FQNEAQ. The CDR3 numbers 16 residues from cysteine through phenylalanine. The DNA shown is the 48-base CDR3, in frame from base 1. The approximately 39 donors, aged about 6 to 95 years, were systemically healthy Caucasian individuals from Russia. Each donor gave 8 to 10 milliliters of peripheral blood, drawn into EDTA-treated Vacutainer tubes. PBMCs were isolated by Ficoll-Paque density-gradient centrifugation, with at least 7 million obtained per sample. Trizol reagent was used to extract total RNA from the PBMCs, yielding at least 5 micrograms per sample. For every donor, flow cytometry on a PBMC aliquot measured the percentage of naive CD45RAhigh/CD27high T cells. To prepare the library, 5' RACE was applied. This sample was sequenced with an Illumina HiSeq 2500. A second PCR of about 7 to 12 cycles was run with a J-beta primer mix and a sample-barcoded 5' primer. A unique molecular identifier was introduced onto each TCR beta cDNA molecule by a template-switch 5' adaptor carrying 12 random nucleotides. Each sample yielded at least 2.5 million CDR3-containing paired-end reads. The Mint cDNA synthesis kit, primed by a TRBC-specific oligonucleotide, was used to synthesize first-strand cDNA from all RNA. After uracil-DNA glycosylase treatment, a first 18-cycle PCR used universal primers M1SS and BC2_uni_R on all cDNA. Per the original workflow: For normalization, 1 million high-quality reads, each with a distinct molecular identifier, were randomly selected from each sample. Reads sharing molecular identifiers were discarded rather than binned into consensus sequences. MiTCR, set to a Q25 quality threshold and the strictest error-elimination algorithm, was used for CDR3 identification, clonotype clustering and error correction. A nonparametric unseen species model using Euler transformation provided a lower-bound estimate of total TCR beta diversity. TCRdb trimmed the raw reads at Q25, called clones with MiXCR and kept productive beta chains. Every distinct CDR3 protein forms one entry, paired with its most common genes and DNA. The V and J calls and clone size are TCRdb's, not the authors'. A total of over 1,200,000 distinct CDR3 sequences appear in this sample, approximately 59% of them only once. 6.7% of the sample is in the top ten clones.

Recombination connected TRBV7-8 to TRBJ2-7; no confident D gene assignment can be made. The source material was blood. This TCR was recovered from a young man in good health. The DNA is as follows: TGTGCCAGCAGCTTAGGGCCAAAGACACGGACCTACGAGCAGTACTTC. Its translation is CASSLGPKTRTYEQYF.